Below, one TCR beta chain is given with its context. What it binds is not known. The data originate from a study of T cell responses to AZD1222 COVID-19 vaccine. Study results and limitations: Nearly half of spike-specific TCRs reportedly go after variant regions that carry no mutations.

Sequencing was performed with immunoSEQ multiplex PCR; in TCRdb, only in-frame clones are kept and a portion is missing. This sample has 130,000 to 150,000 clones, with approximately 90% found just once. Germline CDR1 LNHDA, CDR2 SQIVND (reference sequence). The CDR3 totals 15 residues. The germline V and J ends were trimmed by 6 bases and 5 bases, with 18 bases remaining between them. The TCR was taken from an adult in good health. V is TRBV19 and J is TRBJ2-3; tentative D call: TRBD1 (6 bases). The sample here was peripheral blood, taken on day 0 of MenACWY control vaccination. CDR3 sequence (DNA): TGTGCCAGTAGGAGAGGGGCAGGGGTGGTAGATACGCAGTATTTT. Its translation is CASRRGAGVVDTQYF.